This entry features one T cell receptor beta chain sequence. Under the authors' procedure: Nucleated cell number was recorded as an estimate derived from reference gene primer amplification. Method: immunoSEQ multiplex PCR; TCRdb's copy keeps in-frame clones and lacks some. V, J and clone size are those of that table, while D and trimming were read from the DNA. The repertoire holds about 57,000 clones, with 70% to 80% as singletons. This sample was included in a study of blood T cell repertoires in COVID-19. Background on the study: Italy, Spain and the United States were the sources of the convalescent and acute COVID-19 samples. PBMCs, B-cell-depleted T cells, or T cells were the source of the cDNA or gDNA that made up the material.

Trimming pared 4 bases from V and 3 bases from J, leaving 16 bases between. Germline assignment: CDR1 SGHRS and CDR2 YFSETQ. This CDR3 has 15 residues. Sequenced material: peripheral blood. The receptor was isolated from a human donor in a cohort sampled during active COVID-19. V gene TRBV5-1 combines with J gene TRBJ2-5; D perhaps matches TRBD2 (5 bases). The CDR3 protein is CASSPQPGTKETQYF. DNA for the CDR3: TGCGCCAGCAGCCCTCAACCGGGAACAAAAGAGACCCAGTACTTC. The variable domain in full, with the rest retrieved from reference TRBV5-1 and TRBJ2-5, is KAGVTQTPRYLIKTRGQQVTLSCSPISGHRSVSWYQQTPGQGLQFLFEYFSETQRNKGNFPGRFSGRQFSNSRSEMNVSTLELGDSALYLCASSPQPGTKETQYFGPGTRLLVL.